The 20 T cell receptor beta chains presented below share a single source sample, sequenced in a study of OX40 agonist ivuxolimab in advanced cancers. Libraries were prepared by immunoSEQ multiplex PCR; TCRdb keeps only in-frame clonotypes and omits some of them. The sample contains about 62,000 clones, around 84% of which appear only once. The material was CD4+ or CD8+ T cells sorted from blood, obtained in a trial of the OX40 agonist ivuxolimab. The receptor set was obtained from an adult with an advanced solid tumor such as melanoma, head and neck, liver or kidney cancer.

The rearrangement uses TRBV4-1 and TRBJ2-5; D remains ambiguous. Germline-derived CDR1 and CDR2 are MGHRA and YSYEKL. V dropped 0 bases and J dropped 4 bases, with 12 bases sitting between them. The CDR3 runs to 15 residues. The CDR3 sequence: CASSQDGVLGETQYF. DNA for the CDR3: TGCGCCAGCAGCCAAGATGGTGTGTTGGGAGAGACCCAGTACTTC.

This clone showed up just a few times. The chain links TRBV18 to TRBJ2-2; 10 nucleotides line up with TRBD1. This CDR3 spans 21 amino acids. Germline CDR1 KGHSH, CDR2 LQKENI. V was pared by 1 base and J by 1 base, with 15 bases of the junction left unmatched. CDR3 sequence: CASSPLSSPGQGRGNTGELFF. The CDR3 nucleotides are TGTGCCAGCTCACCACTGTCTTCTCCGGGACAGGGGCGAGGGAACACCGGGGAGCTGTTTTTT.

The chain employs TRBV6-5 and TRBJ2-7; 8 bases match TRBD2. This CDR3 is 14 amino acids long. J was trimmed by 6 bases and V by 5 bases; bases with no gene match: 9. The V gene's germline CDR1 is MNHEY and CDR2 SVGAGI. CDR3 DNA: TGTGCCAGCAGTGCCATAAACGGGAGGGGCGAGCAGTACTTC. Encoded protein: CASSAINGRGEQYF.

Here the CDR3 reads CASQENTEAFF. In nucleotides, the CDR3 is TGTGCCAGCCAGGAAAACACTGAAGCTTTCTTT. The genes are TRBV6-1 and TRBJ1-1; D is unresolved. V was shortened by 8 bases and J by 2 bases, with 6 bases between the two germline ends. In germline, CDR1 is MNHNS, CDR2 SASEGT. This CDR3 contains 11 residues.

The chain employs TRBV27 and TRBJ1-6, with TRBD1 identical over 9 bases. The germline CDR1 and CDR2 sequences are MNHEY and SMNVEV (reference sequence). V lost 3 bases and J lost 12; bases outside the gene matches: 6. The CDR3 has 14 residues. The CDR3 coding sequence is TGTGCCAGCAGTTTCGGACAGGGGTCGGGACCCCTCCACTTT. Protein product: CASSFGQGSGPLHF.

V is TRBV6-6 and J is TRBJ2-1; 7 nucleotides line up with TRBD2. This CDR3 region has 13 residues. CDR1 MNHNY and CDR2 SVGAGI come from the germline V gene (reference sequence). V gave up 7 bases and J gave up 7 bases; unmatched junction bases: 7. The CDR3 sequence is CASTELAWNEQFF. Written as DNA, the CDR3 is TGTGCCAGCACTGAACTAGCGTGGAATGAGCAGTTCTTC.

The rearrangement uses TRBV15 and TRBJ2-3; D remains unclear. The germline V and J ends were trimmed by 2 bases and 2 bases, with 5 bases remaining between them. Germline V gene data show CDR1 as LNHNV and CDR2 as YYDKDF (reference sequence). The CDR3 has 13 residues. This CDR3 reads CATSRPPTDTQYF. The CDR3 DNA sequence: TGTGCCACCAGCAGACCCCCCACAGATACGCAGTATTTT.

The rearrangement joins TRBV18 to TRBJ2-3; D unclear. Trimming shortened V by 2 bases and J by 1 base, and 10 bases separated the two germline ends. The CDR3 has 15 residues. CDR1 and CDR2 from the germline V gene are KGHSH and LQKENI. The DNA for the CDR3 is TGTGCCAGCTCACCAGAGCAGGTGGGCACAGATACGCAGTATTTT. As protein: CASSPEQVGTDTQYF.

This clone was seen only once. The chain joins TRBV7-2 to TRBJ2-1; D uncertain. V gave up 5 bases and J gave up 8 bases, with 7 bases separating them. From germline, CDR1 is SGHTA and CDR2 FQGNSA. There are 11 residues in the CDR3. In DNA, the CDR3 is TGTGCCAGCAGCGCGGAGTATGAGCAGTTCTTC. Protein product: CASSAEYEQFF.

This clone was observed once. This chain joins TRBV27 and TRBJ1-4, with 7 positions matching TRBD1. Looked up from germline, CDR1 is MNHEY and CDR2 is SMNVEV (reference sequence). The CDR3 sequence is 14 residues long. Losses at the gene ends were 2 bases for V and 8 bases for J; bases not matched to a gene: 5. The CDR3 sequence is CASSLGTVREKLFF. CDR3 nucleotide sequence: TGTGCCAGCAGTTTAGGGACAGTACGGGAAAAACTGTTTTTT.

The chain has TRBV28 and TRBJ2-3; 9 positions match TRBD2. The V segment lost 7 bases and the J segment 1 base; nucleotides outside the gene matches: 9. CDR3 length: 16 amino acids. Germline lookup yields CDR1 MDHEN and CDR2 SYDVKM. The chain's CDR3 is CASNVERGAGTDTQYF. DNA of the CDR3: TGTGCCAGCAATGTGGAGCGGGGGGCGGGCACAGATACGCAGTATTTT. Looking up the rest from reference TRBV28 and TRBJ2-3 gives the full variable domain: DVKVTQSSRYLVKRTGEKVFLECVQDMDHENMFWYRQDPGLGLRLIYFSYDVKMKEKGDIPEGYSVSREKKERFSLILESASTNQTSMYLCASNVERGAGTDTQYFGPGTRLTVL.

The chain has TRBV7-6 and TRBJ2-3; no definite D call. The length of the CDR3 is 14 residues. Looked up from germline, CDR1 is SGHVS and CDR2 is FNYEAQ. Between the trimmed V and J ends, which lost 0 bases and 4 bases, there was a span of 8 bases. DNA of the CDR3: TGTGCCAGCAGCTTAGCGGGTTGGGCAGATACGCAGTATTTT. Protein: CASSLAGWADTQYF.

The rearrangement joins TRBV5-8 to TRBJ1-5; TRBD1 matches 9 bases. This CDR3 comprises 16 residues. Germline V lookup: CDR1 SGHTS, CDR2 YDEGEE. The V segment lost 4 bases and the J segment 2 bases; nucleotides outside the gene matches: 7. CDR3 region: CASSRGQGIGNQPQHF. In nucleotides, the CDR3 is TGTGCCAGCAGCAGAGGACAGGGGATTGGCAATCAGCCCCAGCATTTT.

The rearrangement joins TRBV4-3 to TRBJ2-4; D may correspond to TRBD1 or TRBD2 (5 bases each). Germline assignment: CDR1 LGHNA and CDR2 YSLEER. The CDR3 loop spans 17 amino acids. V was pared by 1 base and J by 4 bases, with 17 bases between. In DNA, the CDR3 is TGCGCCAGCAGCCAAGCAAATACCTGGGGGTTTAAAAACATTCAGTACTTC. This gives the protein CASSQANTWGFKNIQYF.

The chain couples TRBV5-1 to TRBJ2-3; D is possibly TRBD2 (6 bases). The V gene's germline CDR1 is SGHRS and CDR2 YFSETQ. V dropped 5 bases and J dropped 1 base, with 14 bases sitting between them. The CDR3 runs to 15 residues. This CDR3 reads CASSSAGQGTDTQYF. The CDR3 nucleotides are TGCGCCAGCAGTTCCGCGGGGCAGGGCACAGATACGCAGTATTTT.

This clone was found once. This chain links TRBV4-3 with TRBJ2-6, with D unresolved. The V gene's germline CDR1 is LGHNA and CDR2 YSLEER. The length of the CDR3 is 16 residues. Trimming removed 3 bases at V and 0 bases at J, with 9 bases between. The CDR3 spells CASSHATSSGANVLTF. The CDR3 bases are TGCGCCAGCAGCCACGCCACATCCTCTGGGGCCAACGTCCTGACTTTC.

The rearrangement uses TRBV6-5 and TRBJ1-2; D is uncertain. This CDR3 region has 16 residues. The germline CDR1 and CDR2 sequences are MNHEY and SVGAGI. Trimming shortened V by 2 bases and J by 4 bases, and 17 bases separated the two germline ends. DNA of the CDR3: TGTGCCAGCAGTTACGGATCCCCTCGGGATGGCTATGGCTACACCTTC. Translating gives CASSYGSPRDGYGYTF.

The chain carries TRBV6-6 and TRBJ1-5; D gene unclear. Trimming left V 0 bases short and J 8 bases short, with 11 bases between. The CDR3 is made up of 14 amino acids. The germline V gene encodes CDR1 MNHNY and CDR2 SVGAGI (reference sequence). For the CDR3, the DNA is TGTGCCAGCAGTTACTCGAGCCGGTCGGAGCCCCAGCATTTT. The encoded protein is CASSYSSRSEPQHF.

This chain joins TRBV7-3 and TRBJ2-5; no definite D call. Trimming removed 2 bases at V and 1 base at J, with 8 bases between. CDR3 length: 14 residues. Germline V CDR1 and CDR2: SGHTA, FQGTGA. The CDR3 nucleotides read TGTGCCAGCAGCTTATCAGGTTTCCAAGAGACCCAGTACTTC. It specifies CASSLSGFQETQYF.

The CDR3 nucleotides read TGTGCCAGCAGCTTGGAGGGGGCGCTAGGAAACTATGGCTACACCTTC. Amino acid sequence: CASSLEGALGNYGYTF. The genes are TRBV5-5 and TRBJ1-2; 7 nucleotides line up with TRBD1. The CDR3 length is 16 residues. Germline V lookup: CDR1 SGHKS, CDR2 YYEKEE (reference sequence). Trimming cost V 0 bases and J 2 bases; bases outside gene matches: 7.